Below, 18 T cell receptor beta chains from the same sample are listed, as sequenced in a study of cytomegalovirus exposure and HLA in healthy donors. Researchers ran the PCR with 60 Vbeta and 13 Jbeta primers. The protocol was immunoSEQ multiplex PCR, while the TCRdb copy is restricted to in-frame clones and leaves out a portion. The sample lists about 120,000 clones; 70% to 80% were seen once. The source material was PBMCs. Receptors originate from a woman under 30 in good health and CMV-seronegative.

The chain employs TRBV28 and TRBJ2-1; the match to TRBD1 covers 9 bases. The CDR3 is 15 amino acids. J lost 3 bases, V lost 5 bases, and 5 bases had no gene match. The V gene's germline CDR1 is MDHEN and CDR2 SYDVKM. The CDR3 DNA reads as TGTGCCAGCAGTGTTACAGGGGGCTTCTACAATGAGCAGTTCTTC. Amino acids: CASSVTGGFYNEQFF.

In its sample, this clone was seen a few times. The CDR3 end shows no conserved phenylalanine or tryptophan, and so a read error is likely. The V call is TRBV14, the J call TRBJ1-4; D is possibly TRBD1 (5 bases). Looked up from germline, CDR1 is SGHDN and CDR2 is FVKESK. Trimming stripped 3 bases from V and 8 bases from J, with 13 bases between. The CDR3 is 14 residues long. CDR3 protein: CASSQRGWREKLFV. CDR3 DNA: TGTGCCAGCAGCCAGAGGGGTTGGCGGGAAAAACTGTTTGTT.

This clone was observed a few times. The rearrangement uses TRBV18 and TRBJ2-7; 7 bases match TRBD2. Germline lookup yields CDR1 KGHSH and CDR2 LQKENI. The CDR3 totals 15 residues. V trimming: 2 bases; J trimming: 6 bases; junction bases outside the gene matches: 10. In DNA form, the CDR3 reads TGTGCCAGCTCACCATCCAGCGGGGCGCGGTCCGAGCAGTACTTC. Its protein is CASSPSSGARSEQYF.

Concerning this clone: At one end, the junction sequence differs from germline, possibly due to a read error. The rearrangement uses TRBV5-5 and TRBJ1-1; 7 bases line up with TRBD1. The CDR3 runs to 16 residues. Per germline, CDR1 SGHKS and CDR2 YYEKEE (reference sequence). The CDR3 spells CASRLGHRTGNTEAFF. The DNA of the CDR3 is TGTGCCAGCAGGTTGGGACACCGGACAGGAAACACTGAAGCTTTCTTT.

This chain connects TRBV29-1 to TRBJ2-7; TRBD2 agrees at 9 bases. This CDR3 has 14 amino acids. The V segment lost 7 bases and the J segment 3 bases; nucleotides outside the gene matches: 10. Germline CDR1 is SQVTM and CDR2 is ANQGSEA. Written as DNA, the CDR3 is TGCAGCGGAGCCTCAGCGGGGGGTGGCTACGAGCAGTACTTC. Protein product: CSGASAGGGYEQYF.

The chain employs TRBV5-4 and TRBJ2-7, with D unclear. The CDR3 is made up of 11 amino acids. Germline loops: CDR1 SGHNT, CDR2 YYREEE (reference sequence). V was pared by 2 bases and J by 7 bases, with 7 bases between. CDR3 nucleotides: TGTGCCAGCAGCTTCTCCGGGGAGCAGTACTTC. Its translation is CASSFSGEQYF.

J is TRBJ2-7 and V is TRBV5-1; TRBD1 matches 9 bases. After removal of 4 bases from V and 7 bases from J, the junction contained 9 bases not matched to a gene. CDR3 length: 14 residues. Germline loops: CDR1 SGHRS, CDR2 YFSETQ. This CDR3 is CASSQGTGKWEQYF. For the CDR3, the DNA is TGCGCCAGCAGCCAAGGGACAGGGAAGTGGGAGCAGTACTTC. The full variable domain, its missing parts supplied by reference TRBV5-1 and TRBJ2-7, is KAGVTQTPRYLIKTRGQQVTLSCSPISGHRSVSWYQQTPGQGLQFLFEYFSETQRNKGNFPGRFSGRQFSNSRSEMNVSTLELGDSALYLCASSQGTGKWEQYFGPGTRLTVT.

This clone was detected a few times. The rearrangement links TRBV28 to TRBJ1-1; no reliable D call. Germline CDR1 MDHEN, CDR2 SYDVKM. This CDR3 region has 13 residues. Trimming left V 5 bases short and J 2 bases short, with 9 bases between. In nucleotides, the CDR3 is TGTGCCAGCAGTCTTGGAGATAACACTGAAGCTTTCTTT. Translating it yields CASSLGDNTEAFF.

This chain joins TRBV9 and TRBJ1-2, with D unresolved. Germline assignment: CDR1 SGDLS and CDR2 YYNGEE. Trimming removed 2 bases from V and 2 bases from J, with 7 bases in between. The CDR3 covers 13 residues. The CDR3 region is CASSVRENYGYTF. The CDR3 region has the DNA TGTGCCAGCAGCGTGAGGGAGAACTATGGCTACACCTTC.

The chain has TRBV30 and TRBJ2-1; 9 positions agree with TRBD2. The CDR3 is made up of 15 amino acids. With V trimmed by 0 bases and J by 2 bases, 2 bases remained unmatched. Germline-derived CDR1 and CDR2 are GTSNPN and SVGIG (reference sequence). As DNA, the CDR3 is TGTGCCTGGAGTGTGGGCGGGGGGGCCTACAATGAGCAGTTCTTC. The encoded protein is CAWSVGGGAYNEQFF.

The V gene is TRBV29-1, the J gene TRBJ1-1, with unresolved D. Per the germline V gene, CDR1 is SQVTM and CDR2 is ANQGSEA. The CDR3 is 11 amino acids. The V end lost 6 bases, the J end lost 8 bases, and 13 bases lay between the germline ends. The CDR3 region has the DNA TGCAGCGTGGGAGTGGAAGCGGAAGCTTTCTTT. It translates to CSVGVEAEAFF.

This sequence joins TRBV28 and TRBJ1-1; perhaps TRBD1 as D (5 bases). The germline V and J ends were trimmed by 7 bases and 6 bases, with 15 bases remaining between them. There are 13 residues in the CDR3. Germline lookup yields CDR1 MDHEN and CDR2 SYDVKM. CDR3 amino acids: CASTTWRDPEAFF. Written as DNA, the CDR3 is TGTGCCAGCACCACATGGCGGGACCCTGAAGCTTTCTTT.

The rearrangement uses TRBV5-1 and TRBJ2-5; TRBD1 matches 11 bases. The J call may be wrong; the DNA end is better matched by TRBJ2-7. The CDR3 has 15 residues. Germline loops: CDR1 SGHRS, CDR2 YFSETQ. DNA of the CDR3: TGCGCCAGCAGCACCCGGACAGGGGGCGTTGACGAGCAGTACTTC. It yields the protein CASSTRTGGVDEQYF.

The chain joins TRBV30 to TRBJ1-5; the match to TRBD1 covers 8 bases. The CDR3 covers 14 residues. Germline assignment: CDR1 GTSNPN and CDR2 SVGIG (reference sequence). J gave up 6 bases and V 4 bases, and 8 bases lay outside the gene matches. The DNA of the CDR3 is TGTGCCTGGAATCCGACAGGGGCAGGTCAGCCCCAGCATTTT. As protein: CAWNPTGAGQPQHF.

The chain recombines TRBV7-9 with TRBJ1-2, with D tentatively TRBD1 (6 bases). The V end lost 5 bases, the J end lost 0 bases, and 13 bases lay between the germline ends. CDR3 length equals 15 residues. Germline V CDR1 and CDR2: SEHNR, FQNEAQ (reference sequence). CDR3 region: CASSPQGIPNYGYTF. CDR3 DNA sequence: TGTGCCAGCAGCCCACAGGGTATCCCTAACTATGGCTACACCTTC.

This chain links TRBV27 with TRBJ1-5; TRBD1 is a possible D gene (5 bases). V dropped 8 bases and J dropped 0 bases, with 20 bases sitting between them. The CDR3 sequence is 17 residues long. The germline V gene has CDR1 MNHEY and CDR2 SMNVEV (reference sequence). The CDR3 DNA reads TGTGCCAGCCACTCCCGGGGGACGCCTTATAGCAATCAGCCCCAGCATTTT. Its translation is CASHSRGTPYSNQPQHF.

In this sample, this clone turned up many times. This rearrangement joins TRBV2 to TRBJ1-5, with D possibly TRBD1 on 5 matching bases. V was pared by 3 bases and J by 4 bases, with 16 bases between. The CDR3 contains 16 residues. Germline V gene data show CDR1 as SNHLY and CDR2 as FYNNEI. The chain's CDR3 is CASSDSGGHPNQPQHF. Written as DNA, the CDR3 is TGTGCCAGCAGTGATTCGGGAGGACACCCTAATCAGCCCCAGCATTTT. Combining the CDR3 with reference TRBV2 and TRBJ1-5 gives the whole variable domain EPEVTQTPSHQVTQMGQEVILRCVPISNHLYFYWYRQILGQKVEFLVSFYNNEISEKSEIFDDQFSVERPDGSNFTLKIRSTKLEDSAMYFCASSDSGGHPNQPQHFGDGTRLSIL.

The V call is TRBV9, the J call TRBJ2-7; 8 bases map to TRBD1. CDR1 is SGDLS and CDR2 is YYNGEE in the germline V gene. V shed 8 bases, J shed 2 bases, and the junction held 12 bases outside the gene matches. The CDR3 length is 15 residues. CDR3 coding DNA: TGTGCCAGTGACCTTGACGGGACAGGTGCCTACGAGCAGTACTTC. Amino acids: CASDLDGTGAYEQYF. Supplemented by reference TRBV9 and TRBJ2-7, the full variable domain reads DSGVTQTPKHLITATGQRVTLRCSPRSGDLSVYWYQQSLDQGLQFLIQYYNGEERAKGNILERFSAQQFPDLHSELNLSSLELGDSALYFCASDLDGTGAYEQYFGPGTRLTVT.